Below, 26 T cell receptor beta chains from the same sample are listed, as sequenced in a study of post-analysis software for immune sequencing data. The study's findings and limits: Patients showed TRBV5-6, TRBV5-1 and TRBV20-1 among five TRBV segments more frequent than in controls.

The library was made from cDNA and included unique molecular identifiers. TCRdb re-called the PCR reads through MiXCR, storing one row per CDR3 protein. The sample yields hundreds of thousands of distinct CDR3 sequences, 59% seen once. Their antigen targets remain unknown. Input material: blood. The receptors shown here come from a girl aged 2 to 9 with multiple sclerosis.

This clonotype was seen a handful of times. This chain connects TRBV4-1 to TRBJ1-1; possibly TRBD1 for D (6 bases). CDR3 length: 13 amino acids. Trimming stripped 6 bases from V and 4 bases from J, with 12 bases between. The germline V gene encodes CDR1 MGHRA and CDR2 YSYEKL. CDR3 DNA sequence: TGCGCCAGCAGACCAACAGGGAGCACTGAAGCTTTCTTT. This codes for CASRPTGSTEAFF.

The table lists this clonotype with a few counts. This chain connects TRBV5-6 to TRBJ2-7, with 10 bases aligning to TRBD1. With 3 bases clipped from V and 4 bases from J, the junction kept 4 bases outside the gene matches. The CDR3 runs 14 residues. CDR1 and CDR2 from the germline V gene are SGHDT and YYEEEE. The CDR3 reads CASSWGTGVYEQYF. CDR3 DNA: TGTGCCAGCAGCTGGGGGACAGGGGTTTACGAGCAGTACTTC. Together with reference TRBV5-6 and TRBJ2-7, the CDR3 gives the full variable domain: DAGVTQSPTHLIKTRGQQVTLRCSPKSGHDTVSWYQQALGQGPQFIFQYYEEEERQRGNFPDRFSGHQFPNYSSELNVNALLLGDSALYLCASSWGTGVYEQYFGPGTRLTVT.

J is TRBJ1-2 and V is TRBV10-3; D ambiguous. From germline, CDR1 is ENHRY and CDR2 SYGVKD. Trimming stripped 8 bases from V and 6 bases from J, with 10 bases between. The length of the CDR3 is 11 residues. This CDR3 is CAIAISNGYTF. The CDR3 coding sequence is TGTGCCATCGCTATCAGCAATGGCTACACCTTC.

The J gene is TRBJ1-2, the V gene TRBV14; D is perhaps TRBD1 (5 bases). The V gene's germline CDR1 is SGHDN and CDR2 FVKESK. Between the trimmed V and J ends, which lost 4 bases and 8 bases, there was a span of 23 bases. The CDR3 is 16 residues long. This CDR3 is CASSPVGTRELYGYTF. The CDR3 nucleotides are TGTGCCAGCAGCCCCGTCGGAACCAGGGAATTATACGGCTACACCTTC.

The V call is TRBV12-3 or TRBV12-4, the J call TRBJ2-1; the D gene could be TRBD1 or TRBD2 (5 bases each). The CDR3 loop spans 12 amino acids. Trimming pared 6 bases from V and 4 bases from J, leaving 7 bases between. The CDR3 DNA sequence: TGTGCCAGCAGAGAGGGGTACAATGAGCAGTTCTTC. It yields the protein CASREGYNEQFF.

Comment on this clonotype: One junction end disagrees with the germline gene, perhaps due to a read error. The chain joins TRBV10-3 to TRBJ1-6, with D maybe TRBD1 (5 bases). The CDR3 has 13 residues. The V gene's germline CDR1 is ENHRY and CDR2 SYGVKD. CDR3 coding DNA: TGTGCCATCAGCGAGACGGGGGTTCCACCCCCCCACTTT. Its translation is CAISETGVPPPHF.

The rearrangement uses TRBV5-1 and TRBJ2-5; either TRBD1 or TRBD2 may supply D (6 bases each). Trimming left V 5 bases short and J 5 bases short, with 16 bases between. Germline V lookup: CDR1 SGHRS, CDR2 YFSETQ. The CDR3 sequence is 14 residues long. The CDR3 spells CASSHPRGEETQYF. The CDR3 nucleotides read TGCGCCAGCAGTCACCCTAGGGGGGAGGAGACCCAGTACTTC.

The CDR3 sequence is CASSLTSGVFYNEQFF. CDR3 DNA: TGTGCCAGCAGCTTAACTAGCGGGGTCTTCTACAATGAGCAGTTCTTC. V and J are TRBV7-2 and TRBJ2-1, with TRBD2 matching 10 bases. Germline CDR1 reads SGHTA; CDR2 reads FQGNSA. This CDR3 is built from 16 residues. V trimming: 2 bases; J trimming: 3 bases; junction bases outside the gene matches: 4.

The gene calls are TRBV7-9 and TRBJ2-1, with 9 bases lining up with TRBD2. Per the germline V gene, CDR1 is SEHNR and CDR2 is FQNEAQ (reference sequence). The CDR3 contains 18 residues. V lost 5 bases and J lost 2; bases outside the gene matches: 13. CDR3 in DNA: TGTGCCAGCAGCCCCTCGTTTAGCGGGAGTAGCCCCTACAATGAGCAGTTCTTC. Translated, it gives CASSPSFSGSSPYNEQFF.

The genes are TRBV7-9 and TRBJ1-1; maybe TRBD1 (5 bases). Deletions cut 1 base from V and 1 base from J, with 10 bases between. Germline V gene data show CDR1 as SEHNR and CDR2 as FQNEAQ (reference sequence). CDR3 length: 15 residues. In DNA, the CDR3 is TGTGCCAGCAGCTTAGTACGCCAGGGGAACACTGAAGCTTTCTTT. The encoded protein is CASSLVRQGNTEAFF.

The rearrangement joins TRBV25-1 to TRBJ2-3; 7 nucleotides align to TRBD2. Germline lookup yields CDR1 MGHDK and CDR2 SYGVNS. Losses at the gene ends were 1 base for V and 3 bases for J; bases not matched to a gene: 4. The CDR3 extends over 15 amino acids. DNA for the CDR3: TGTGCCAGCAGTGAATTGGCGGGAGAGACAGATACGCAGTATTTT. This sequence encodes CASSELAGETDTQYF.

J is TRBJ1-1 and V is TRBV29-1; a possible D gene is TRBD1 (5 bases). V lost 8 bases and J 2 bases, leaving 21 bases between the germline ends. The CDR3 has 15 amino acids. Germline V gene sequence: CDR1 SQVTM, CDR2 ANQGSEA. CDR3 DNA: TGCAGCTCTCCCACAGGCGCTCTTCCCAACACTGAAGCTTTCTTT. Translating gives CSSPTGALPNTEAFF.

This chain links TRBV12-3 or TRBV12-4 with TRBJ2-5, with D perhaps matching TRBD2 (6 bases). The CDR3 has 13 amino acids. Trimming stripped 7 bases from V and 4 bases from J, with 13 bases between. The CDR3 DNA reads as TGTGCCAGCACCTTAACGCGGGGAGAGACCCAGTACTTC. It is translated as CASTLTRGETQYF.

This clonotype turned up a few times. This chain joins TRBV24-1 and TRBJ2-1; maybe TRBD1 (7 bases). Trimming stripped 4 bases from V and 4 bases from J, with 22 bases between. The V gene's germline CDR1 is KGHDR and CDR2 SFDVKD. CDR3 size: 18 residues. The CDR3 DNA follows: TGTGCCACCAGTGAGGCGTCCGGAGGGACAGCCACGTACAATGAGCAGTTCTTC. This sequence encodes CATSEASGGTATYNEQFF.

This clonotype was detected a few times. The chain joins TRBV20-1 to TRBJ2-7; possibly TRBD1 or TRBD2 for D (5 bases each). Germline V gene sequence: CDR1 DFQATT, CDR2 SNEGSKA (reference sequence). There are 13 residues in the CDR3. The V end was cut by 3 bases, the J end by 6 bases, with 15 bases between. This chain's CDR3 is CSASEAGGGEQYF. As DNA, the CDR3 is TGCAGTGCTAGCGAGGCGGGTGGGGGCGAGCAGTACTTC.

The V call is TRBV6-1, the J call TRBJ2-7; D gene ambiguous. The V end lost 10 bases, the J end lost 11 bases, and 12 bases lay between the germline ends. Germline loops: CDR1 MNHNS, CDR2 SASEGT. The CDR3 extends over 9 amino acids. As DNA, the CDR3 is TGTGCCACCCAGAAAAGGGAGTACTTC. It specifies CATQKREYF.

The sample holds a few counts of this clonotype. The V and J genes are TRBV29-1 and TRBJ2-1; D is uncertain. The CDR3 runs 12 residues. V was clipped by 5 bases and J by 7 bases, with 12 bases between them. Germline loops: CDR1 SQVTM, CDR2 ANQGSEA. CDR3 residues: CSVTTPRNEQFF. The CDR3 DNA is TGCAGCGTTACAACCCCGAGGAATGAGCAGTTCTTC.

The J gene is TRBJ2-5, the V gene TRBV20-1; weak D call: TRBD2 (5 bases). The CDR3 is made up of 14 amino acids. V lost 4 bases to trimming and J lost 4 bases, with 16 bases between them. Germline V gene lookup returns CDR1 DFQATT and CDR2 SNEGSKA (reference sequence). The CDR3 loop is CSANQRGRSETQYF. DNA of the CDR3: TGCAGTGCTAATCAACGGGGAAGGTCAGAGACCCAGTACTTC.

Of note for this clonotype: Its ends do not fully match the called genes, so a read error is possible. The V and J genes are TRBV12-3 or TRBV12-4 and TRBJ2-7; D possibly corresponds to TRBD1 (5 bases). This CDR3 is 15 amino acids long. The CDR3 sequence is CAGSPAGRSSYEQYF. Written as DNA, the CDR3 is TGTGCCGGCAGCCCGGCAGGGCGGAGCTCCTACGAGCAGTACTTC.

The chain combines TRBV12-3 or TRBV12-4 with TRBJ2-3; 8 bases line up with TRBD1. The J segment lost 4 bases and the V segment lost 5 bases, leaving 5 bases of the junction unmatched. The CDR3 contains 14 residues. CDR3 coding DNA: TGTGCCAGCAGTCCCAGGGGGCAGGCAGATACGCAGTATTTT. Residues: CASSPRGQADTQYF.

The V call is TRBV7-2, the J call TRBJ1-2; 7 bases match TRBD1. The CDR3 runs 18 residues. With 1 base clipped from V and 6 bases from J, the junction kept 17 bases outside the gene matches. Germline V gene sequence: CDR1 SGHTA, CDR2 FQGNSA. CDR3 sequence: CASSLEGPGTAFFHGYTF. CDR3 coding DNA: TGTGCCAGCAGCTTAGAAGGACCCGGGACAGCATTTTTCCATGGCTACACCTTC.

This chain uses TRBV12-3 or TRBV12-4 with TRBJ1-1, with D unresolved. Trimming left V 0 bases short and J 6 bases short, with 11 bases between. The CDR3 covers 14 residues. In DNA form, the CDR3 reads TGTGCCAGCAGTTTAGCTTCCGGGGAGGCTGAAGCTTTCTTT. It is translated as CASSLASGEAEAFF.

This chain joins TRBV5-1 and TRBJ1-2; the D gene is possibly TRBD1 (5 bases). CDR3 size: 15 residues. Germline CDR1 is SGHRS and CDR2 is YFSETQ. V gave up 0 bases and J gave up 4 bases, with 13 bases separating them. The CDR3 nucleotides read TGCGCCAGCAGCTTGGATCCAGGGATGAGCTATGGCTACACCTTC. Encoded protein: CASSLDPGMSYGYTF.

The chain recombines TRBV6-5 with TRBJ2-7, with TRBD2 matching over 7 bases. The J call may be faulty, since TRBJ2-5 better matches the DNA end. The CDR3 contains 14 residues. CDR1 and CDR2 from the germline V gene are MNHEY and SVGAGI. CDR3 bases: TGTGCCAGCAGTGGGACTATCCAGGGAGAGACCCAGTACTTC. Its protein product is CASSGTIQGETQYF.

This chain joins TRBV7-6 and TRBJ2-1; the D gene is possibly TRBD1 (5 bases). The CDR3 extends over 14 amino acids. With 5 bases removed from V and 3 bases from J, the gap between germline ends came to 11 bases. Germline CDR1 is SGHVS and CDR2 is FNYEAQ. CDR3 coding DNA: TGTGCCAGCAGCCCGAAGGGGTACTACAATGAGCAGTTCTTC. It specifies CASSPKGYYNEQFF.

A few counts support this clonotype. The gene calls are TRBV10-3 and TRBJ2-7, with TRBD2 identical over 12 bases. The CDR3 has 16 amino acids. Germline V gene sequence: CDR1 ENHRY, CDR2 SYGVKD. V lost 0 bases, J lost 2 bases, and 2 bases stayed unmatched. The CDR3 region is CAISESTSGRPYEQYF. CDR3 in DNA: TGTGCCATCAGTGAGTCGACTAGCGGGAGACCCTACGAGCAGTACTTC.